One T cell receptor beta chain is described in this entry. This specimen belongs to a study of glioma-infiltrating T cells after dendritic cell vaccination. Overall study context: Autologous tumor lysate was loaded overnight onto monocyte-derived dendritic cells grown about seven days with IL-4 and GM-CSF.

Time point in this sample: after dendritic cell vaccination, including at tumor progression/relapse. The germline gives CDR1 MNHEY, CDR2 SVGAGI. The CDR3 has 14 amino acids. The ends were cut back, 4 bases at V and 0 bases at J, with 9 bases in the middle. Input was around 1.9 ug genomic DNA, or all available if less. Sequencing used immunoSEQ multiplex PCR; TCRdb keeps in-frame clones, though not all of them. The sample has approximately 60,000 clones; approximately 86% are singletons. The chain recombines TRBV6-5 with TRBJ1-1; perhaps TRBD1 as D (6 bases). The starting material was blood, obtained after dendritic cell vaccination. The clonotype originates from a human donor with glioblastoma. In nucleotides, the CDR3 is TGTGCCAGCAGTTCCGGGACAATGAACACTGAAGCTTTCTTT. It yields the protein CASSSGTMNTEAFF.